The present entry profiles one TCR beta chain with its context. What it recognizes is unknown. This sample is drawn from a study of beta chain features in type 1 diabetes. Turning to the study itself: Patients did not differ from healthy donors in age, gender or cell yield. Cells sorted and examined across all samples totaled over 95 million. Study outcomes and limitations: More deletions and fewer insertions at VDJ junctions were seen in type 1 diabetes patients. Patients showed naive, central memory and Treg TCRB repertoires that appeared more similar than those of healthy donors.

As every portion of the isolated RNA was reverse transcribed, the sequencing read expressed TCRB transcripts. TCRdb's copy holds only in-frame clones and misses some; the assay was immunoSEQ multiplex PCR. Found here are about 150,000 clones, about 9.4% of them singletons; the top ten hold about 1.3%. CDR1 and CDR2 from the germline V gene are MDHEN and SYDVKM. V was shortened by 1 base and J by 9 bases, with 16 bases between the two germline ends. The CDR3 is made up of 15 amino acids. The chain couples TRBV28 to TRBJ2-1; possible D gene TRBD2, 5 bases. The origin of this receptor is a young man in good health. Sequencing used naive CD4+ T cells from blood. Here the CDR3 reads CASSLFDATSGEQFF. CDR3 in DNA: TGTGCCAGCAGTTTATTCGACGCCACAAGCGGTGAGCAGTTCTTC.